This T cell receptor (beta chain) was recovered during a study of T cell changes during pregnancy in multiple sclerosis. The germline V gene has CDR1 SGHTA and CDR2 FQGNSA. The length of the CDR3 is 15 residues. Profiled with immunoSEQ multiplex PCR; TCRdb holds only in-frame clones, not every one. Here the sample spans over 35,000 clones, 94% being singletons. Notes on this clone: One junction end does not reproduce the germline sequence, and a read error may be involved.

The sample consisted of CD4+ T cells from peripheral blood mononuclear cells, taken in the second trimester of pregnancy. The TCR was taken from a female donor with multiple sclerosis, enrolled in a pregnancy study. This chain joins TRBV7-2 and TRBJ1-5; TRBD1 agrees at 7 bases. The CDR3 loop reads CASGLGTVLNQPQHF. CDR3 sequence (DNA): TGTGCCAGCGGCTTGGGGACAGTCCTCAATCAGCCCCAGCATTTT. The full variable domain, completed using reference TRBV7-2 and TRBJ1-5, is GAGVSQSPSNKVTEKGKDVELRCDPISGHTALYWYRQSLGQGLEFLIYFQGNSAPDKSGLPSDRFSAERTGGSVSTLTIQRTQQEDSAVYLCASGLGTVLNQPQHFGDGTRLSIL.